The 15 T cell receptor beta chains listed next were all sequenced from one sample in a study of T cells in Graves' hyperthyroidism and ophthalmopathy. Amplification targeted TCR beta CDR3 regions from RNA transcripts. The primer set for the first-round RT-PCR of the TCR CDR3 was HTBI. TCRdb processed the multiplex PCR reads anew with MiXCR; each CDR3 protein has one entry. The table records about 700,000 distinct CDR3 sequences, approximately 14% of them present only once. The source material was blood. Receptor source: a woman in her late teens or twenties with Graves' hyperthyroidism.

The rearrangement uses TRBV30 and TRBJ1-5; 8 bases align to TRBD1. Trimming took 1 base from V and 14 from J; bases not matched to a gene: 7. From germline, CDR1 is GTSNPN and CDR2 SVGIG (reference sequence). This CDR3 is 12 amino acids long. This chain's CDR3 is CAWSDLGQGKHF. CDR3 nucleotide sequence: TGTGCCTGGAGTGATCTCGGACAGGGCAAGCATTTT.

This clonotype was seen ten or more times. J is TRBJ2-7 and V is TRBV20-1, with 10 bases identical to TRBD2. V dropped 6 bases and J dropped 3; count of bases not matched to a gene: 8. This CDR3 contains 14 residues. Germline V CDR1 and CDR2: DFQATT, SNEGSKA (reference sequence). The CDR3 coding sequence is TGCAGTGCCCCCACCCGACTAGCGGGCTACGAGCAGTACTTC. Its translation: CSAPTRLAGYEQYF.

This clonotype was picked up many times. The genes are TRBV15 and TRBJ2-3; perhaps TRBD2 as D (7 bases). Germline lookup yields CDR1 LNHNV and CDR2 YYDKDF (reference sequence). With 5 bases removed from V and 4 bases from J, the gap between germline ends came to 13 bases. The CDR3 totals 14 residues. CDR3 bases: TGTGCCACCAGCGTAGGGGGGGACGCAGATACGCAGTATTTT. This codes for CATSVGGDADTQYF.

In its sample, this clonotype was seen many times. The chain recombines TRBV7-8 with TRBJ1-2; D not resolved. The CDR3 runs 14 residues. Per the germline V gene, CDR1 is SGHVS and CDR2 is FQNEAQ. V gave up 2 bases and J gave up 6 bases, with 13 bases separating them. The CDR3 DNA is TGTGCCAGCAGCTTATCCGGGCCCAGGAATGGCTACACCTTC. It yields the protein CASSLSGPRNGYTF.

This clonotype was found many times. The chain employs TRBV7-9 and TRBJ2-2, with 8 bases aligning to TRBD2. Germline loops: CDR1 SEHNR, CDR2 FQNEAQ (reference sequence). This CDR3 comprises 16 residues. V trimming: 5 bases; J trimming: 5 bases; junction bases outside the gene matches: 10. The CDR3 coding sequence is TGTGCCAGCAGCGTCGCGCCGGGACTAGGTACCGGGGAGCTGTTTTTT. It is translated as CASSVAPGLGTGELFF.

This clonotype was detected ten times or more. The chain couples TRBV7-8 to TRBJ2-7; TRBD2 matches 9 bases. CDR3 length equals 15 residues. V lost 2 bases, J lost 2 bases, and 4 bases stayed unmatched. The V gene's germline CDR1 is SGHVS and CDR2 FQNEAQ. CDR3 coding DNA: TGTGCCAGCAGCTTACGCGGGAGGGTTACCTACGAGCAGTACTTC. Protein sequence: CASSLRGRVTYEQYF.

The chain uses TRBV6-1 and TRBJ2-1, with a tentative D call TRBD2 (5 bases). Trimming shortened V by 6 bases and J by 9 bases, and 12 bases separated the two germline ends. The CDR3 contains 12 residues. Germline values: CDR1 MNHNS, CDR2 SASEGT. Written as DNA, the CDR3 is TGTGCCAGCAGGCGGGCCGCTGGTGAGCAGTTCTTC. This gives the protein CASRRAAGEQFF.

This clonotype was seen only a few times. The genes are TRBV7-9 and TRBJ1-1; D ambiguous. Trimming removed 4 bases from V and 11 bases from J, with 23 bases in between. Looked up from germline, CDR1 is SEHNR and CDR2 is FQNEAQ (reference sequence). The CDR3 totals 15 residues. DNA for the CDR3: TGTGCCAGCAGCTCCCGGAAGGGTGCCGCCTTTGGGGCTTTCTTT. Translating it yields CASSSRKGAAFGAFF.

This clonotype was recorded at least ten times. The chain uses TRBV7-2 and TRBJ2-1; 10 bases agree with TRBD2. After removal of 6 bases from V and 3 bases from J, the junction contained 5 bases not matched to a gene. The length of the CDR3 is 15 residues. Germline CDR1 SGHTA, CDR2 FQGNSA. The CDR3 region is CASSFRTSGYNEQFF. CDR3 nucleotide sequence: TGTGCCAGCAGTTTCAGGACTAGCGGCTACAATGAGCAGTTCTTC.

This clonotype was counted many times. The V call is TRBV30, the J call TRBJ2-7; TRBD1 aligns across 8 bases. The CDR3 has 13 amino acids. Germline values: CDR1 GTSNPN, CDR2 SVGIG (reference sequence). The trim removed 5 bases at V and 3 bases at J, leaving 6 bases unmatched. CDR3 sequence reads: CAWEIDRGYEQYF. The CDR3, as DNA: TGTGCCTGGGAAATAGACAGGGGCTACGAGCAGTACTTC.

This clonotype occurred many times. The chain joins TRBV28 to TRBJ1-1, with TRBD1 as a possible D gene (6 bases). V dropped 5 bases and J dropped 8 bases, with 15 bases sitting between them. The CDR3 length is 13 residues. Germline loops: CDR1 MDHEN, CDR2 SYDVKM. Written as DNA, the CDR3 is TGTGCCAGCAGTCTTGGACAGAAAAGAGAAGCTTTCTTT. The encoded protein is CASSLGQKREAFF.

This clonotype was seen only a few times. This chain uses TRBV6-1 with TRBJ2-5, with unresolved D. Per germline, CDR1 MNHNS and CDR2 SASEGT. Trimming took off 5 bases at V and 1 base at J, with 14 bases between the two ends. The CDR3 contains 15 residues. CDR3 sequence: CASSTPRPGQETQYF. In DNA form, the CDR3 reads TGTGCCAGCAGTACCCCCCGACCCGGCCAAGAGACCCAGTACTTC.

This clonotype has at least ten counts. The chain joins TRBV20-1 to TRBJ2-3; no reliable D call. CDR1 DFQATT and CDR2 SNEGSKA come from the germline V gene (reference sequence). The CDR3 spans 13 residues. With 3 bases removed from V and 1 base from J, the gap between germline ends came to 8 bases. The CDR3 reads CSASHGRTDTQYF. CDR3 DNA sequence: TGCAGTGCTAGCCACGGACGCACAGATACGCAGTATTTT.

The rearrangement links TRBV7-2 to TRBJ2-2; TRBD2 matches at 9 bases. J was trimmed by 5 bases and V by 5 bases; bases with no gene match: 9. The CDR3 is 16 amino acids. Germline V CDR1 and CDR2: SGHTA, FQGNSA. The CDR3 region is CASSLYWTSDTGELFF. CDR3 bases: TGTGCCAGCAGCCTTTACTGGACTAGCGATACCGGGGAGCTGTTTTTT.

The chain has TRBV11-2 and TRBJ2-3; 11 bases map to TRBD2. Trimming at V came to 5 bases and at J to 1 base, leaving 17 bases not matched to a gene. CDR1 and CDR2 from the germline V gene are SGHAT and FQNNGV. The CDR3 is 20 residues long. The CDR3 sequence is CASSTLGTSGTSGRTDTQYF. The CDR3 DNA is TGTGCCAGCAGCACCCTCGGGACCTCCGGGACTAGCGGACGCACAGATACGCAGTATTTT.